This T cell receptor beta chain was sequenced during a study of blood T cell repertoires in COVID-19. In germline, CDR1 is KGHDR, CDR2 SFDVKD. This CDR3 contains 15 residues. The V end lost 3 bases, the J end lost 6 bases, and 14 bases lay between the germline ends. Recovery meant two consecutive negative NP/OP PCR tests, professional clearance, or resolved symptoms. Per the original methods: Amplified reference gene primers provided the basis for estimating nucleated cell counts. The table came from immunoSEQ multiplex PCR; TCRdb's copy has only in-frame clones and leaves some out. That table supplies the V and J calls and clone size; D and trimming were determined from the DNA. The sample has 300,000 to 400,000 clones, roughly nine tenths seen once.

Sequenced material: PBMCs or T cells enriched from blood (not recorded which). V usage is TRBV24-1 and J usage is TRBJ2-1; perhaps TRBD1 as D (6 bases). The TCR originated in a man between 18 and 29 years old who had recovered from COVID-19. CDR3: CATSDRQGRSNEQFF. In DNA, the CDR3 is TGTGCCACCAGTGATCGCCAGGGGCGTTCCAATGAGCAGTTCTTC.